The entry that follows covers one T cell receptor (beta chain) sequence. The entry originates in a study of control samples from healthy donors and cancer patients. The CDR3 sequence is 14 residues long. CDR1 and CDR2 (germline): MNHNS, SASEGT. V lost 2 bases and J lost 1, with 7 bases in between. Measured with immunoSEQ multiplex PCR; TCRdb has only the in-frame clones, and not every one. The repertoire holds approximately 97,000 clones, with roughly nine tenths as singletons. This rearrangement joins TRBV6-1 to TRBJ2-3; TRBD1 or TRBD2 may be the D gene (5 bases each). The sequenced sample was blood. The sequence derives from a woman younger than 35 in good health. The CDR3 reads CASSELGRTDTQYF. The CDR3 DNA sequence: TGTGCCAGCAGTGAATTGGGACGCACAGATACGCAGTATTTT.